A selection of T cell receptor beta chains follows, all from one sample in a study of blood T cell repertoires in COVID-19. The method was immunoSEQ multiplex PCR; TCRdb's version includes in-frame clones alone and lacks a portion of them. The sample holds under 150,000 clones, around 81% seen once. Source material: peripheral blood. The source of these receptors is a woman aged 55-75 years with active or convalescent COVID-19. The CDR3 runs from the conserved cysteine through the conserved F or W. Some rows have no size entry. The others give once, few or many, or a class for an expanded clone.

v_call clone_size cdr3_length cdr3_aa
TRBV5-4 NA 19 CASTRLAGDGQVGYNEQFF
TRBV2 NA 14 CASSEDQGFTEAFF
TRBV7-7 NA 15 CASSQGTAIQETQYF
TRBV5-4 NA 15 CASSRAGGHTGELFF
TRBV9 NA 15 CASSLTSGSTDTQYF
TRBV3-1/TRBV3-2 NA 14 CASSRGQYNYGYTF
TRBV5-5 few 11 CASSSSETSLF
TRBV6-1 few 12 CASSELLQPQHF
TRBV19 NA 13 CASALDSDNEQFF
TRBV14 once 14 CASSQATGVEGYTF
TRBV18 few 16 CASSPFTLATNEKLFF
TRBV29-1 NA 12 CSVEVGIYGYTF
TRBV24-1 NA 16 CATSEWEGNGPDEQFF
TRBV3-1/TRBV3-2 NA 14 CASSLPYRGAEAFF
TRBV5-1 few 15 CASSLGPGQGSGYTF
TRBV28 NA 14 CASSLQGGADTQYF
TRBV28 many 19 CASSLPIYRGEGVNQPQHF
TRBV3-1/TRBV3-2 few 15 CASSQGIPSGNTIYF
TRBV11-2 NA 15 CASSLVIERTYEQYF
TRBV3-1/TRBV3-2 NA 16 CASSQFAGGPYNEQFF
TRBV7-9 NA 16 CASSLVASSGANVLTF
TRBV7-2 few 17 CASSLNRLAGNTGELFF
TRBV6-5 NA 15 CASSPRQGGSGELFF
TRBV3-1/TRBV3-2 NA 17 CASSQDLASLNTGELFF
TRBV6-2/TRBV6-3 NA 14 CASSYDRGRTEAFF
TRBV19 NA 15 CASSTPGRGSEKLFF
TRBV27 NA 15 CASSLMGQVNYGYTF
TRBV11-2 NA 13 CASSRDRNSPLHF
TRBV6-6 NA 15 CASSYWPEPHYGYTF
TRBV29-1 NA 13 CSVSRTGESGYTF
TRBV14 NA 16 CASSDQGQGSGTEAFF